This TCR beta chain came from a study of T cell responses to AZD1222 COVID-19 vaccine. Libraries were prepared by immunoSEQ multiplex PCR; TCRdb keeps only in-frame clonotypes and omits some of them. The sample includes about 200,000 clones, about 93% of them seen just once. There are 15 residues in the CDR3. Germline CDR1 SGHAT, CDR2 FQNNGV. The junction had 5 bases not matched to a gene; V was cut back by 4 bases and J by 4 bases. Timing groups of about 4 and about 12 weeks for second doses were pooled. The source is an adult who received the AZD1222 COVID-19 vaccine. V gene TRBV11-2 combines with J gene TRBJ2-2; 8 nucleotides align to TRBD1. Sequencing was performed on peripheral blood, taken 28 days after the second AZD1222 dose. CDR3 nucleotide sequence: TGTGCCAGCAGCTCCAACAGGGGGTCCACCGGGGAGCTGTTTTTT. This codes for CASSSNRGSTGELFF. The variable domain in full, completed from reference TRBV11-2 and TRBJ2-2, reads EAGVAQSPRYKIIEKRQSVAFWCNPISGHATLYWYQQILGQGPKLLIQFQNNGVVDDSQLPKDRFSAERLKGVDSTLKIQPAKLEDSAVYLCASSSNRGSTGELFFGEGSRLTVL.